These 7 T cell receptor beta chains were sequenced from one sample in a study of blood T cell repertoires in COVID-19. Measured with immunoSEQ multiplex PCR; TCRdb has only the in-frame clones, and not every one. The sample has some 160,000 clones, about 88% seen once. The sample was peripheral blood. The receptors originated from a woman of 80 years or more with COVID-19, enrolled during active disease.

The CDR3, as DNA: TGTGCCAGTAGTCATTTACTAGCGGGTGAGCAGTTCTTC. Amino acid sequence: CASSHLLAGEQFF. V usage is TRBV19 and J usage is TRBJ2-1; 9 bases fit TRBD2. Germline V gives CDR1 LNHDA, CDR2 SQIVND (reference sequence). The CDR3 has 13 residues. With 5 bases clipped from V and 9 bases from J, the junction kept 5 bases outside the gene matches. Together with reference TRBV19 and TRBJ2-1, the CDR3 gives the full variable domain: DGGITQSPKYLFRKEGQNVTLSCEQNLNHDAMYWYRQDPGQGLRLIYYSQIVNDFQKGDIAEGYSVSREKKESFPLTVTSAQKNPTAFYLCASSHLLAGEQFFGPGTRLTVL.

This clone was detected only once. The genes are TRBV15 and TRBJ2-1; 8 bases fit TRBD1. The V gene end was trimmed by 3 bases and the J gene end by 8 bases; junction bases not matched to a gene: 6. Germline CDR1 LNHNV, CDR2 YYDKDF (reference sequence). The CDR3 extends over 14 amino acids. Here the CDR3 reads CATSSHGQGDEQFF. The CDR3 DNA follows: TGTGCCACCAGCAGCCACGGACAGGGCGATGAGCAGTTCTTC. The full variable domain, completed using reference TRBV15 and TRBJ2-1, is DAMVIQNPRYQVTQFGKPVTLSCSQTLNHNVMYWYQQKSSQAPKLLFHYYDKDFNNEADTPDNFQSRRPNTSFCFLDIRSPGLGDTAMYLCATSSHGQGDEQFFGPGTRLTVL.

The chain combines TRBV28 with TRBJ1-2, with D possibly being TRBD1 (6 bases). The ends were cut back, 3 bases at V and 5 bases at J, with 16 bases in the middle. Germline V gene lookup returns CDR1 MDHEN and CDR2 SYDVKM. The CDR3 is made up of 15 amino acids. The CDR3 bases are TGTGCCAGCAGTTTCCCCGCGGGGGGCGGGTATGGCTACACCTTC. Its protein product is CASSFPAGGGYGYTF.

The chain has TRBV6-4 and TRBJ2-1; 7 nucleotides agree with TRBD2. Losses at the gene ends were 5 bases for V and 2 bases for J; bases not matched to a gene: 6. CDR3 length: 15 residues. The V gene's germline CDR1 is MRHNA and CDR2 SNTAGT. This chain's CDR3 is CASSRASGPYNEQFF. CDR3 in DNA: TGTGCCAGCAGTCGGGCTAGCGGACCCTACAATGAGCAGTTCTTC.

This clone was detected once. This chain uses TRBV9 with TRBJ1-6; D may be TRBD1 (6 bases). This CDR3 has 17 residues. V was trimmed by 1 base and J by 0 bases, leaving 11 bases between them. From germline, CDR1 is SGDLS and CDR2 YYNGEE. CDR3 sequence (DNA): TGTGCCAGCAGCGTATTCGACAGGAGCTCCTATAATTCACCCCTCCACTTT. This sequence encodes CASSVFDRSSYNSPLHF.

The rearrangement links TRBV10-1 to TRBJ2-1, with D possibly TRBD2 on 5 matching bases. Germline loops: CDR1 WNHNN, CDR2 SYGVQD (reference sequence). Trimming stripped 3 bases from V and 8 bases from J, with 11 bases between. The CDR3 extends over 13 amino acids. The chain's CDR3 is CASSEEGEDEQFF. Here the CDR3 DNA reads TGCGCCAGCAGTGAAGAGGGAGAGGATGAGCAGTTCTTC.

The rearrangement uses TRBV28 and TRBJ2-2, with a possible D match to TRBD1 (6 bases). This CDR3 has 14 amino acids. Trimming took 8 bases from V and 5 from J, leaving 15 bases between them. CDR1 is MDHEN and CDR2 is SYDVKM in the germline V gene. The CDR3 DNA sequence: TGTGCCAGCGAAGAAGGGGGTGGTACCGGGGAGCTGTTTTTT. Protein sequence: CASEEGGGTGELFF.